The present T cell receptor (beta chain) was sequenced within a study of technical replicates of blood from several donors. This clone was seen once. Using immunoSEQ multiplex PCR, the repertoire was profiled, and TCRdb retains in-frame clones only, with some absent. Among more than 90,000 clones listed, 90% to 95% were seen once. Trimming shortened V by 4 bases and J by 2 bases, and 11 bases separated the two germline ends. Germline V gene sequence: CDR1 SGHDN, CDR2 FVKESK. The CDR3 contains 14 residues. The V gene is TRBV14, the J gene TRBJ1-1; a possible D gene is TRBD1 (5 bases). This receptor was obtained from a human donor in good health. The specimen sequenced was T cells isolated from PBMCs. The CDR3 loop reads CASSRRGGNTEAFF. The DNA for the CDR3 is TGTGCCAGCAGCCGACGGGGGGGAAACACTGAAGCTTTCTTT.